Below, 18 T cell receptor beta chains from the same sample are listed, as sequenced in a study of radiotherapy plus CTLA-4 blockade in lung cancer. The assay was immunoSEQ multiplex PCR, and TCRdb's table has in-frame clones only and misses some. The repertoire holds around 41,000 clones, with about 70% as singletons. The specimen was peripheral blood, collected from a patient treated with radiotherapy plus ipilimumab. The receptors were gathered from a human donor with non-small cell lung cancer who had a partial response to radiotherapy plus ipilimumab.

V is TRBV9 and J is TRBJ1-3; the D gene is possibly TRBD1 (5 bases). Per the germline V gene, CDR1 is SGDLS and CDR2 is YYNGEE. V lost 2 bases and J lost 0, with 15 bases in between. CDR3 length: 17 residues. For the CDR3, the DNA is TGTGCCAGCAGCGTGTCTCTGCCGGGGGGCTCTGGAAACACCATATATTTT. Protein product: CASSVSLPGGSGNTIYF.

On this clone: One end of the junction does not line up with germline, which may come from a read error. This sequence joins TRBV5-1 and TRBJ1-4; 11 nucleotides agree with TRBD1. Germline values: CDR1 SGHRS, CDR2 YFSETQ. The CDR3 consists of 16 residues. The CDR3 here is CAGSSLGQGAGEKLFF. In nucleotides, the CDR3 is TGCGCCGGCAGCTCCCTCGGACAGGGGGCTGGTGAAAAACTGTTTTTT.

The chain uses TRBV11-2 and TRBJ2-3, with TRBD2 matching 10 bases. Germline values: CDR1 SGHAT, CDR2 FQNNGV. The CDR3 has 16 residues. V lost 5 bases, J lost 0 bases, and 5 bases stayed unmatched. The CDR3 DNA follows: TGTGCCAGCAGCAAAACTAGCGGGGTTAGCACAGATACGCAGTATTTT. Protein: CASSKTSGVSTDTQYF.

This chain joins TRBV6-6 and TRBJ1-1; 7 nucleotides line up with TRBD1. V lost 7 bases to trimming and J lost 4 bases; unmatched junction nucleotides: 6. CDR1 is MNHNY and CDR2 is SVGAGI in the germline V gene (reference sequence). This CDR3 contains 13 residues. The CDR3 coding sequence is TGTGCCAGCAATGAGGCAGGGGGCACTGAAGCTTTCTTT. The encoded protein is CASNEAGGTEAFF.

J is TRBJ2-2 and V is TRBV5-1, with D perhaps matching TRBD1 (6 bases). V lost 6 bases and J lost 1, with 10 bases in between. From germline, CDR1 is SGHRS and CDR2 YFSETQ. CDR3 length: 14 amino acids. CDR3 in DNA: TGCGCCAGCAATTGGGGACAGAACACCGGGGAGCTGTTTTTT. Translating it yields CASNWGQNTGELFF.

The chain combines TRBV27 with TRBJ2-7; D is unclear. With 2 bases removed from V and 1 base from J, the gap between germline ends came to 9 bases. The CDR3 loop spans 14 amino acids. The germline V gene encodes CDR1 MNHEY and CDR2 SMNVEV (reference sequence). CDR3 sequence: CASSLRGGSYEQYF. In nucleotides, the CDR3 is TGTGCCAGCAGTTTACGAGGTGGTTCCTACGAGCAGTACTTC.

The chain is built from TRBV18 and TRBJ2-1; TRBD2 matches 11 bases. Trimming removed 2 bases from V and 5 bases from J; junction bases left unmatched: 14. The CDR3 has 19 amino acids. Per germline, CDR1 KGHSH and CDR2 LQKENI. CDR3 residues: CASSPRGTVTSGTHNEQFF. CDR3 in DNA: TGTGCCAGCTCACCAAGAGGGACGGTGACTAGCGGGACCCACAATGAGCAGTTCTTC. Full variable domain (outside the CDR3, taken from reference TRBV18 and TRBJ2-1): NAGVMQNPRHLVRRRGQEARLRCSPMKGHSHVYWYRQLPEEGLKFMVYLQKENIIDESGMPKERFSAEFPKEGPSILRIQQVVRGDSAAYFCASSPRGTVTSGTHNEQFFGPGTRLTVL.

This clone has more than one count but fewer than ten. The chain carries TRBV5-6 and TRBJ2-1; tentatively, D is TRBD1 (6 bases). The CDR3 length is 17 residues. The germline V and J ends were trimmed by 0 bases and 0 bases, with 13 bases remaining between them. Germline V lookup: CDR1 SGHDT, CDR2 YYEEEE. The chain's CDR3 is CASSLGGQMSSYNEQFF. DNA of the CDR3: TGTGCCAGCAGCTTGGGCGGACAGATGAGCTCCTACAATGAGCAGTTCTTC.

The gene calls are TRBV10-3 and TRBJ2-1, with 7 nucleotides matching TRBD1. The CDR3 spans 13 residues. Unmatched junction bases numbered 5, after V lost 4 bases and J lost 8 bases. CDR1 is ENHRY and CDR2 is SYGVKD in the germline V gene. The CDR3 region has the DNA TGTGCCATCAGTGTCAGACAGGGAGATGAGCAGTTCTTC. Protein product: CAISVRQGDEQFF.

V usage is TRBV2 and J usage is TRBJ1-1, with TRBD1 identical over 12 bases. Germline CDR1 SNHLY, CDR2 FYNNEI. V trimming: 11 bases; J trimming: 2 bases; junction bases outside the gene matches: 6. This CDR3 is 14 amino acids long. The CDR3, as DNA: TGTGCCGGCACCGGGACAGGGGGCAACACTGAAGCTTTCTTT. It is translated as CAGTGTGGNTEAFF.

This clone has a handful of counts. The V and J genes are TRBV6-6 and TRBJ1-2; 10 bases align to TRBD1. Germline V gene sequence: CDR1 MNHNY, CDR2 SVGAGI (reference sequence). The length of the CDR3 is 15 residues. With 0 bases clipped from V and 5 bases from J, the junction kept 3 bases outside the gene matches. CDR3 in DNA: TGTGCCAGCAGTTACTCGCCGGGACAGGGGTATGGCTACACCTTC. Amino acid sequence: CASSYSPGQGYGYTF.

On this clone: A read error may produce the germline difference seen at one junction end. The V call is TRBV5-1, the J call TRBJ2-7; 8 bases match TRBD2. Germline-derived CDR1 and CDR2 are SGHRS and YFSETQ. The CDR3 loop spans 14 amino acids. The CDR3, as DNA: TGCGCCAGCAGCTTGTACGGGGGGGACGGCGAGCAGCACTTC. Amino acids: CASSLYGGDGEQHF.

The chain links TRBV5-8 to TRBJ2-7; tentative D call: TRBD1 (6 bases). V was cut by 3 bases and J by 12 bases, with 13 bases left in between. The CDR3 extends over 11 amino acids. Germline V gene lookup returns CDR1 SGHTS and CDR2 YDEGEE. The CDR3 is CASSWRQEAYF. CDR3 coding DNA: TGTGCCAGCAGCTGGCGACAGGAGGCGTACTTC. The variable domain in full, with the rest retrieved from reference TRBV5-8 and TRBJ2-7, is EAGVTQSPTHLIKTRGQQATLRCSPISGHTSVYWYQQALGLGLQFLLWYDEGEERNRGNFPPRFSGRQFPNYSSELNVNALELEDSALYLCASSWRQEAYFGPGTRLTVT.

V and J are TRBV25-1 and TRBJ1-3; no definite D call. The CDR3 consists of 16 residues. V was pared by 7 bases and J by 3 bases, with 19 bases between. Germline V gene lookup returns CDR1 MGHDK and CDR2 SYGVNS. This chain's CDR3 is CASKGPGSRGGNTIYF. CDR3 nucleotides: TGTGCCAGCAAGGGCCCGGGGAGTCGAGGTGGAAACACCATATATTTT.

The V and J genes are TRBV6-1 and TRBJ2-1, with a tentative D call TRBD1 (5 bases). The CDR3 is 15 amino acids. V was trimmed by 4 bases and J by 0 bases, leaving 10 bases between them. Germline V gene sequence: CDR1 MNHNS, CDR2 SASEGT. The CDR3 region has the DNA TGTGCCAGCAGTGCCGACAGAGACTCCTACAATGAGCAGTTCTTC. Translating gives CASSADRDSYNEQFF.

Written as DNA, the CDR3 is TGTGCCAGCAGCGGCTCCGGGGATACCTACTATGGCTACACCTTC. As protein: CASSGSGDTYYGYTF. The genes are TRBV9 and TRBJ1-2; D is uncertain. Germline V CDR1 and CDR2: SGDLS, YYNGEE. The length of the CDR3 is 15 residues. V was trimmed by 3 bases and J by 3 bases, leaving 15 bases between them. The full variable domain, its missing parts supplied by reference TRBV9 and TRBJ1-2, is DSGVTQTPKHLITATGQRVTLRCSPRSGDLSVYWYQQSLDQGLQFLIQYYNGEERAKGNILERFSAQQFPDLHSELNLSSLELGDSALYFCASSGSGDTYYGYTFGSGTRLTVV.

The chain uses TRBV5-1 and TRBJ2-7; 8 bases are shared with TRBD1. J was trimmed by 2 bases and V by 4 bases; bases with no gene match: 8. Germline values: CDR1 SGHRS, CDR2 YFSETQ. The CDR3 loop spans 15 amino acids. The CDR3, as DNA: TGCGCCAGCAGCCAGACAGGGGCACACACCTACGAGCAGTACTTC. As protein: CASSQTGAHTYEQYF.

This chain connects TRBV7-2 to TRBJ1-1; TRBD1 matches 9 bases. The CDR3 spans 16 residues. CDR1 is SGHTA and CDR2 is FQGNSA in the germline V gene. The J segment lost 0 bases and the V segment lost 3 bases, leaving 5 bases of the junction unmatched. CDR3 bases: TGTGCCAGCAGCTTCCCGGGACAGGGTTTGAACACTGAAGCTTTCTTT. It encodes CASSFPGQGLNTEAFF.